One sample yielded the 29 T cell receptor beta chains listed below, sequenced in a study of T-cell reconstitution after alpha-beta-depleted transplantation in children. Preparing the TCRbeta library involved the use of unique molecular identifiers. MiXCR was run by TCRdb on the PCR reads, yielding one entry per CDR3 protein. The sample has about 980,000 distinct CDR3 sequences, about 29% seen once. The source material was PBMCs, mostly from graft donor cells, sampled 360 days after TCRalphabeta/CD19-depleted stem cell transplant. All receptors come from a boy in the first two years of life who had a stem cell transplant for SCID, so the T cells may come from the graft donor.

This clonotype was detected only a few times. The chain couples TRBV5-1 to TRBJ2-3, with D uncertain. Trimming pared 6 bases from V and 1 base from J, leaving 15 bases between. Germline V lookup: CDR1 SGHRS, CDR2 YFSETQ. The CDR3 runs to 15 residues. In nucleotides, the CDR3 is TGCGCCAGCAAGTTAGTCACTTCAGGCACAGATACGCAGTATTTT. The encoded protein is CASKLVTSGTDTQYF.

This clonotype has more than one count but fewer than ten. The CDR3 loop is CASSLWAQQGRNTEAFF. The CDR3 DNA follows: TGTGCCAGCAGTTTATGGGCACAACAGGGAAGGAACACTGAAGCTTTCTTT. The gene calls are TRBV27 and TRBJ1-1; a possible D gene is TRBD1 (6 bases). Germline CDR1 reads MNHEY; CDR2 reads SMNVEV (reference sequence). V was shortened by 1 base and J by 1 base, with 16 bases between the two germline ends. This CDR3 is built from 17 residues.

This clonotype was recorded a few times. The rearrangement joins TRBV7-2 to TRBJ1-1; no reliable D call. The CDR3 totals 14 residues. V lost 2 bases and J 4 bases, leaving 11 bases between the germline ends. The germline CDR1 and CDR2 sequences are SGHTA and FQGNSA. The CDR3 sequence is CASSLRATSTEAFF. The DNA for the CDR3 is TGTGCCAGCAGCTTAAGGGCCACGAGCACTGAAGCTTTCTTT.

This sequence joins TRBV13 and TRBJ2-3; D call uncertain. Between the trimmed V and J ends, which lost 3 bases and 2 bases, there was a span of 9 bases. The germline gives CDR1 PRHDT, CDR2 FYEKMQ (reference sequence). The CDR3 is 14 amino acids. The CDR3, as DNA: TGTGCCAGCAGCTTGGCAAAGCACACAGATACGCAGTATTTT. This codes for CASSLAKHTDTQYF.

The rearrangement uses TRBV7-3 and TRBJ2-5, with D perhaps being TRBD1 or TRBD2 (5 bases each). CDR3 length: 15 amino acids. Germline V gene data show CDR1 as SGHTA and CDR2 as FQGTGA. V was clipped by 5 bases and J by 2 bases, with 15 bases between them. CDR3 bases: TGTGCCAGCAGCGTCGGTAGGGACGGACAAGAGACCCAGTACTTC. It yields the protein CASSVGRDGQETQYF. Drawing the rest from reference TRBV7-3 and TRBJ2-5, the complete variable domain is GAGVSQTPSNKVTEKGKYVELRCDPISGHTALYWYRQSLGQGPEFLIYFQGTGAADDSGLPNDRFFAVRPEGSVSTLKIQRTERGDSAVYLCASSVGRDGQETQYFGPGTRLLVL.

Only a few counts were recorded for this clonotype. The gene calls are TRBV3-1 and TRBJ2-3; TRBD2 matches at 9 bases. This CDR3 is 20 amino acids long. Germline assignment: CDR1 LGHDT and CDR2 YNNKEL (reference sequence). V lost 0 bases to trimming and J lost 4 bases; unmatched junction nucleotides: 17. CDR3 nucleotide sequence: TGTGCCAGCAGCCAAGATCGGCGGCGGGGGGGCTTCGGGTCCCCAGATACGCAGTATTTT. Translated: CASSQDRRRGGFGSPDTQYF.

The V gene is TRBV20-1, the J gene TRBJ2-5, with 8 bases fitting TRBD2. CDR1 is DFQATT, CDR2 SNEGSKA, per germline (reference sequence). This CDR3 is 14 amino acids long. Trimming took 5 bases from V and 4 from J; bases not matched to a gene: 9. The CDR3: CSAGRGGRRETQYF. Written as DNA, the CDR3 is TGCAGTGCTGGTCGGGGGGGCAGGCGAGAGACCCAGTACTTC.

V is TRBV7-9 and J is TRBJ1-1, with 10 nucleotides matching TRBD1. The length of the CDR3 is 16 residues. V was pared by 4 bases and J by 2 bases, with 7 bases of the junction left unmatched. Germline V lookup: CDR1 SEHNR, CDR2 FQNEAQ (reference sequence). CDR3 sequence (DNA): TGTGCCAGCAGCTCCCGGGACAGGGGTGGTAACACTGAAGCTTTCTTT. Translating gives CASSSRDRGGNTEAFF.

The chain joins TRBV20-1 to TRBJ2-7; D is uncertain. Germline lookup yields CDR1 DFQATT and CDR2 SNEGSKA (reference sequence). The CDR3 sequence is 12 residues long. The V end lost 3 bases, the J end lost 0 bases, and 6 bases lay between the germline ends. CDR3 in DNA: TGCAGTGCTAGCACTAACTCCTACGAGCAGTACTTC. Protein product: CSASTNSYEQYF.

In DNA, the CDR3 is TGTGCCAGCAGGAGCGGGGGGGCCGAAGGTGGTGAGCAGTTCTTC. This gives the protein CASRSGGAEGGEQFF. The rearrangement uses TRBV28 and TRBJ2-1; 10 bases fit TRBD2. From germline, CDR1 is MDHEN and CDR2 SYDVKM. The CDR3 totals 15 residues. The V segment lost 6 bases and the J segment 9 bases; nucleotides outside the gene matches: 11.

This chain uses TRBV5-1 with TRBJ1-1; D not resolved. Deletions cut 0 bases from V and 6 bases from J, with 9 bases between. The germline CDR1 and CDR2 sequences are SGHRS and YFSETQ. CDR3 size: 13 residues. CDR3 amino acids: CASSLDVGAEAFF. The DNA of the CDR3 is TGCGCCAGCAGCTTGGACGTCGGAGCTGAAGCTTTCTTT.

V and J are TRBV5-1 and TRBJ2-3; 7 bases are shared with TRBD1. Per the germline V gene, CDR1 is SGHRS and CDR2 is YFSETQ. There are 15 residues in the CDR3. V was pared by 2 bases and J by 3 bases, with 6 bases of the junction left unmatched. DNA for the CDR3: TGCGCCAGCAGCTTCGGACAGGTATTAACAGATACGCAGTATTTT. Its protein product is CASSFGQVLTDTQYF.

The chain recombines TRBV5-1 with TRBJ1-1, with 7 bases that match TRBD1. There are 16 residues in the CDR3. In germline, CDR1 is SGHRS, CDR2 YFSETQ. V was pared by 3 bases and J by 5 bases, with 13 bases of the junction left unmatched. The CDR3 sequence: CASSSTTGVGITEAFF. CDR3 nucleotides: TGCGCCAGCAGCTCAACTACAGGGGTGGGAATAACTGAAGCTTTCTTT.

This chain uses TRBV30 with TRBJ2-7, with D possibly matching TRBD1 (6 bases). V was pared by 2 bases and J by 6 bases, with 29 bases between. Per germline, CDR1 GTSNPN and CDR2 SVGIG (reference sequence). The CDR3 is 18 residues long. CDR3 protein: CAWSRGRQARREWSEQYF. CDR3 nucleotides: TGTGCCTGGAGTAGGGGGAGACAGGCCAGGCGCGAGTGGAGCGAGCAGTACTTC.

The J gene is TRBJ2-1, the V gene TRBV20-1; 9 bases match TRBD2. Unmatched junction bases numbered 8, after V lost 1 base and J lost 7 bases. The length of the CDR3 is 15 residues. Looked up from germline, CDR1 is DFQATT and CDR2 is SNEGSKA (reference sequence). The CDR3 DNA reads TGCAGTGCTAGAGGGTGGCGGGGGGGAGAAAATGAGCAGTTCTTC. Amino acid sequence: CSARGWRGGENEQFF.

This clonotype was seen a few times. The V gene is TRBV5-1, the J gene TRBJ2-2; possible D gene TRBD1, 6 bases. Germline CDR1 and CDR2: SGHRS and YFSETQ. CDR3 length: 14 residues. Trimming stripped 0 bases from V and 6 bases from J, with 9 bases between. The CDR3 DNA follows: TGCGCCAGCAGCTTGGTGGGGGCCTCCGGGGAGCTGTTTTTT. The encoded protein is CASSLVGASGELFF. Using reference TRBV5-1 and TRBJ2-2 for the parts outside the CDR3, the full variable domain is KAGVTQTPRYLIKTRGQQVTLSCSPISGHRSVSWYQQTPGQGLQFLFEYFSETQRNKGNFPGRFSGRQFSNSRSEMNVSTLELGDSALYLCASSLVGASGELFFGEGSRLTVL.

This clonotype showed up many times. The chain has TRBV20-1 and TRBJ2-5; TRBD2 might be the D (6 bases). V gave up 2 bases and J gave up 2 bases, with 18 bases separating them. The germline gives CDR1 DFQATT, CDR2 SNEGSKA (reference sequence). The CDR3 is made up of 16 amino acids. The CDR3 sequence: CSARRAGLAEQETQYF. The CDR3 nucleotides are TGCAGTGCTAGACGTGCGGGGTTAGCGGAACAAGAGACCCAGTACTTC.

This chain links TRBV7-9 with TRBJ2-5; 8 bases map to TRBD2. This CDR3 has 15 residues. Trimming at V came to 5 bases and at J to 1 base, leaving 6 bases not matched to a gene. Germline CDR1 and CDR2: SEHNR and FQNEAQ (reference sequence). This chain's CDR3 is CASSRGGFVQETQYF. In DNA form, the CDR3 reads TGTGCCAGCAGCCGGGGGGGGTTTGTCCAAGAGACCCAGTACTTC.

The V gene is TRBV11-1, the J gene TRBJ1-3, with D possibly being TRBD1 (6 bases). Trimming removed 8 bases from V and 3 bases from J, with 17 bases in between. Looked up from germline, CDR1 is SGHAT and CDR2 is FQDESV (reference sequence). This CDR3 comprises 15 residues. The CDR3 DNA is TGTGCCAGCGTAGGACCAGGGGTTTTTGGAAACACCATATATTTT. It translates to CASVGPGVFGNTIYF. The variable domain in full, completed from reference TRBV11-1 and TRBJ1-3, reads EAEVAQSPRYKITEKSQAVAFWCDPISGHATLYWYRQILGQGPELLVQFQDESVVDDSQLPKDRFSAERLKGVDSTLKIQPAELGDSAMYLCASVGPGVFGNTIYFGEGSWLTVV.

The table lists this clonotype with a few counts. The chain carries TRBV5-1 and TRBJ1-4; the D gene is possibly TRBD1 (6 bases). Germline V gene lookup returns CDR1 SGHRS and CDR2 YFSETQ. This CDR3 region has 15 residues. V lost 3 bases and J 8 bases, leaving 17 bases between the germline ends. Here the CDR3 DNA reads TGCGCCAGCAGCTGGAACCCAGGGGATGGGGAAAAACTGTTTTTT. Its protein is CASSWNPGDGEKLFF.

This clonotype was counted only a few times. The rearrangement uses TRBV20-1 and TRBJ1-1; perhaps TRBD1 as D (6 bases). Germline assignment: CDR1 DFQATT and CDR2 SNEGSKA (reference sequence). The V gene lost 7 bases and the J gene lost 6 bases, with 18 bases spanning the gap. The CDR3 loop spans 13 amino acids. CDR3 nucleotide sequence: TGCAGTGGCTTCCTAGGGGGTAGGTCTGAAGCTTTCTTT. It encodes CSGFLGGRSEAFF.

The chain employs TRBV7-9 and TRBJ2-1; D gene ambiguous. Trimming shortened V by 1 base and J by 8 bases, and 18 bases separated the two germline ends. From germline, CDR1 is SEHNR and CDR2 FQNEAQ (reference sequence). This CDR3 is built from 16 residues. DNA of the CDR3: TGTGCCAGCAGCTTAGTTTGGCTAGATGTAGGCCATGAGCAGTTCTTC. Its translation: CASSLVWLDVGHEQFF.

This rearrangement joins TRBV12-3 or TRBV12-4 to TRBJ2-3; D gene ambiguous. V was cut by 5 bases and J by 8 bases, with 11 bases left in between. The CDR3 length is 12 residues. The CDR3 sequence is CASSPEPRTQYF. In DNA, the CDR3 is TGTGCCAGCAGTCCGGAGCCACGTACGCAGTATTTT.

This clonotype has ten or more counts. V and J are TRBV20-1 and TRBJ2-7, with D unclear. From germline, CDR1 is DFQATT and CDR2 SNEGSKA (reference sequence). Deletions cut 0 bases from V and 2 bases from J, with 14 bases between. This CDR3 contains 15 residues. The CDR3 region is CSARDSRATTYEQYF. The CDR3, as DNA: TGCAGTGCTAGAGATTCAAGGGCCACTACCTACGAGCAGTACTTC.

There are a few counts of this clonotype. J is TRBJ1-1 and V is TRBV2; weak D call: TRBD1 (5 bases). This CDR3 comprises 14 residues. CDR1 is SNHLY and CDR2 is FYNNEI in the germline V gene. V lost 6 bases, J lost 4 bases, and 15 bases lay in between. DNA for the CDR3: TGTGCCAGCAGATGGGACGGAATGGGCACTGAAGCTTTCTTT. It yields the protein CASRWDGMGTEAFF.

This clonotype has just a few counts. V usage is TRBV29-1 and J usage is TRBJ1-2, with 8 nucleotides matching TRBD1. From germline, CDR1 is SQVTM and CDR2 ANQGSEA. V gave up 7 bases and J gave up 8 bases; unmatched junction bases: 9. This CDR3 spans 12 amino acids. The DNA of the CDR3 is TGCAGCGCATTGGGACAGGCTTCCGGCTACACCTTC. It is translated as CSALGQASGYTF.

The J gene is TRBJ2-3, the V gene TRBV18, with 7 positions matching TRBD2. V gave up 2 bases and J gave up 0 bases; unmatched junction bases: 5. Germline CDR1 and CDR2: KGHSH and LQKENI. The CDR3 runs to 16 residues. The CDR3 reads CASSPYHGGSTDTQYF. The DNA of the CDR3 is TGTGCCAGCTCACCATATCACGGGGGGAGCACAGATACGCAGTATTTT.

This chain uses TRBV27 with TRBJ2-4; weak D call: TRBD2 (6 bases). From germline, CDR1 is MNHEY and CDR2 SMNVEV (reference sequence). The CDR3 totals 15 residues. V gave up 6 bases and J gave up 0 bases, with 12 bases separating them. CDR3 region: CASRRDSLAKNIQYF. The CDR3 nucleotides read TGTGCCAGCAGGAGGGACTCCTTAGCCAAAAACATTCAGTACTTC.

This clonotype was observed a few times. The V gene is TRBV7-2, the J gene TRBJ1-1, with a weak D call TRBD1 (6 bases). The CDR3 length is 15 residues. V was shortened by 0 bases and J by 4 bases, with 12 bases between the two germline ends. Germline CDR1 SGHTA, CDR2 FQGNSA. Here the CDR3 DNA reads TGTGCCAGCAGCTTAGCTGGGCAGGGGATCACTGAAGCTTTCTTT. It yields the protein CASSLAGQGITEAFF. Full variable domain (missing parts from reference TRBV7-2 and TRBJ1-1): GAGVSQSPSNKVTEKGKDVELRCDPISGHTALYWYRQSLGQGLEFLIYFQGNSAPDKSGLPSDRFSAERTGGSVSTLTIQRTQQEDSAVYLCASSLAGQGITEAFFGQGTRLTVV.